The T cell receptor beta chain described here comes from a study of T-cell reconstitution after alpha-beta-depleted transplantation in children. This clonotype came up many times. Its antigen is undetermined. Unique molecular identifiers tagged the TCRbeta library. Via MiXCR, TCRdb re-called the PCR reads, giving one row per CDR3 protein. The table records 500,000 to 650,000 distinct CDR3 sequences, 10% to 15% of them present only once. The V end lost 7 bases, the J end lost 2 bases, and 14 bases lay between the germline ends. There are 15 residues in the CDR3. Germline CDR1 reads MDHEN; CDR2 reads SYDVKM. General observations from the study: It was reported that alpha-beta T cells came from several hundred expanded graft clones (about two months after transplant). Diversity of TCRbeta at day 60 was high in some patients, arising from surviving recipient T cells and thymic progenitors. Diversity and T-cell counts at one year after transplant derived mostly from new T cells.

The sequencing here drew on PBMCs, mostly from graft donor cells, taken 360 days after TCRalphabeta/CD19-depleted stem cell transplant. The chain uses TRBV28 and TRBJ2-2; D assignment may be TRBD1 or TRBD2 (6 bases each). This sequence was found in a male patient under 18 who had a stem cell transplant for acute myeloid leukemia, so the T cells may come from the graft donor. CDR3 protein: CASKEGGRNTGELFF. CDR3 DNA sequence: TGTGCCAGCAAAGAGGGGGGACGAAACACCGGGGAGCTGTTTTTT.